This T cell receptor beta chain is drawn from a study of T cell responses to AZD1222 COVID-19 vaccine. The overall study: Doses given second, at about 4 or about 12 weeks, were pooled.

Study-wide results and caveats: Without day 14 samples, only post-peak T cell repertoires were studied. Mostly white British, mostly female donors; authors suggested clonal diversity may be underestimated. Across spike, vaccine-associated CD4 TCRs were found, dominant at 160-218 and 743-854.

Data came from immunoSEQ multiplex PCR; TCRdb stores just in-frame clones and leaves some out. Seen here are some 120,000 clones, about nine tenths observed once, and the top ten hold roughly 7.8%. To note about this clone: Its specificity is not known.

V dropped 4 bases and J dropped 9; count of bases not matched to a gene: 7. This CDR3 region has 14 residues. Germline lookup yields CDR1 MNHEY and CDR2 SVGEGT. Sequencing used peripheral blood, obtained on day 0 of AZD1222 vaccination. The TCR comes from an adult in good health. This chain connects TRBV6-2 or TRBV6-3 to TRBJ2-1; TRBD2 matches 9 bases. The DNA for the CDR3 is TGTGCCAGCAGTTCGGCGGGAGGGCCCGCTGAGCAGTTCTTC. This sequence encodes CASSSAGGPAEQFF.